This TCR beta chain originates from a study of graft-versus-host responses after intestinal transplantation. The wider study: Recipients had transplants, and these were multivisceral, liver-intestinal, or isolated intestinal. Anti-thymocyte globulin induction, then tacrolimus and steroids for around three years, went to all recipients.

The data were produced by immunoSEQ multiplex PCR, yet TCRdb's version contains in-frame clones alone and is incomplete. Of 120,000 or so clones detected, around 93% appear once; the ten largest clones hold 0.4% to 0.55%. Concerning this clone itself: Its matching antigen is unknown.

CDR1 and CDR2 (germline): MNHNY, SVGAGI (reference sequence). This CDR3 spans 14 amino acids. Trimming took 6 bases from V and 1 from J, leaving 10 bases between them. Study-wide results and caveats: GvH clones surfaced in recipient marrow, some emerging earlier in ileum or blood. Allografts from individuals with graft-donor T cell macrochimerism displayed high graft-versus-host to host-versus-graft clonal ratios.

The sequencing here drew on unstimulated CD8+ T cells sorted from spleen or lymph node cells, taken before intestinal transplant. This clonotype was obtained from a human donor who received an intestinal transplant. The rearrangement links TRBV6-6 to TRBJ1-5; D is possibly TRBD1 (5 bases). As DNA, the CDR3 is TGTGCCAGCAGAGGTCGGGGGAGCAATCAGCCCCAGCATTTT. This codes for CASRGRGSNQPQHF.